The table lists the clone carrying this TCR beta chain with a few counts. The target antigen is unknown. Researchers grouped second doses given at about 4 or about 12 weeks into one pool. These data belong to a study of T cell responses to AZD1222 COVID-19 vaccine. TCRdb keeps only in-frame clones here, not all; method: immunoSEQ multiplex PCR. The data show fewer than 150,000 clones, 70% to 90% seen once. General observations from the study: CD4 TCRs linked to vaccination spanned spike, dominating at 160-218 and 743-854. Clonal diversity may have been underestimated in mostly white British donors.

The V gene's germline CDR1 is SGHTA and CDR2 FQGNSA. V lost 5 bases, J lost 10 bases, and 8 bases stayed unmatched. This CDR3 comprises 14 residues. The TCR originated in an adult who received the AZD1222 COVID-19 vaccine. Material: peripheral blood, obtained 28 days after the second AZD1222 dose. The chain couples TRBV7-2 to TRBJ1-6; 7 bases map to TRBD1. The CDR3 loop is CASSTAQGWSPLHF. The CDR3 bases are TGTGCCAGCAGCACAGCACAGGGGTGGTCACCCCTCCACTTT.